Listed here are 5 T cell receptor beta chains from one sample, sequenced in a study of blood T cell repertoires in COVID-19 (dated by TCRdb to 2018 to 2021). The library relied on the immunoSEQ multiplex PCR assay. Sourced from immuneACCESS, this table was stored by TCRdb with only in-frame sequences that have V and J called. A share of the clones is absent; for the studies checked, an unresolved V gene accounts for under half, and the remainder has no known explanation. This sample has about 82,000 clones in its table, and around four fifths of those were observed once. The ten top clones hold about a sixth of the sample. What was sequenced was peripheral blood. These receptors originate from a woman aged 55-70 years with acute or convalescent COVID-19.

The chain uses TRBV2 and TRBJ2-7, with TRBD2 identical over 7 bases. Germline lookup yields CDR1 SNHLY and CDR2 FYNNEI. The CDR3 is 17 amino acids. V lost 7 bases, J lost 3 bases, and 18 bases stayed unmatched. The CDR3 region has the DNA TGTGCCAGCACCCAGGGAGGGGCGGTGAGCAGATTCTACGAGCAGTACTTC. It yields the protein CASTQGGAVSRFYEQYF.

CDR3 coding DNA: TGCGCCAGCAGCTTGGATGGGGCAGGGGGAAACACCATATATTTT. Translation gives CASSLDGAGGNTIYF. The rearrangement joins TRBV5-1 to TRBJ1-3; the D gene is possibly TRBD1 (5 bases). CDR1 and CDR2 from the germline V gene are SGHRS and YFSETQ. The CDR3 is made up of 15 amino acids. Trimming pared 0 bases from V and 4 bases from J, leaving 11 bases between.

Only one count was recorded for this clone. The chain links TRBV6-6 to TRBJ1-3, with D possibly matching TRBD1 (6 bases). This CDR3 has 16 residues. The ends were cut back, 6 bases at V and 0 bases at J, with 15 bases in the middle. From germline, CDR1 is MNHNY and CDR2 SVGAGI (reference sequence). The CDR3 DNA is TGTGCCAGCAGCAATCCGACAGGAAACTCTGGAAACACCATATATTTT. Its protein product is CASSNPTGNSGNTIYF.

This rearrangement joins TRBV2 to TRBJ1-6, with 8 bases fitting TRBD1. CDR1 is SNHLY, CDR2 FYNNEI, per germline. The junction had 4 bases not matched to a gene; V was cut back by 7 bases and J by 5 bases. The CDR3 runs to 14 residues. The CDR3 nucleotides read TGTGCCAGCATCTCGGACAGGGATAATTCACCCCTCCACTTT. It is translated as CASISDRDNSPLHF.

This clone is a singleton in its sample. The chain couples TRBV11-3 to TRBJ1-6, with 12 bases lining up with TRBD1. V trimming: 5 bases; J trimming: 7 bases; junction bases outside the gene matches: 6. The length of the CDR3 is 16 residues. Germline V gene data show CDR1 as SGHNT and CDR2 as YENEEA. As DNA, the CDR3 is TGTGCCAGCAGCGGGACAGGGGGCGTCGGGAATTCACCCCTCCACTTT. Amino acid sequence: CASSGTGGVGNSPLHF.